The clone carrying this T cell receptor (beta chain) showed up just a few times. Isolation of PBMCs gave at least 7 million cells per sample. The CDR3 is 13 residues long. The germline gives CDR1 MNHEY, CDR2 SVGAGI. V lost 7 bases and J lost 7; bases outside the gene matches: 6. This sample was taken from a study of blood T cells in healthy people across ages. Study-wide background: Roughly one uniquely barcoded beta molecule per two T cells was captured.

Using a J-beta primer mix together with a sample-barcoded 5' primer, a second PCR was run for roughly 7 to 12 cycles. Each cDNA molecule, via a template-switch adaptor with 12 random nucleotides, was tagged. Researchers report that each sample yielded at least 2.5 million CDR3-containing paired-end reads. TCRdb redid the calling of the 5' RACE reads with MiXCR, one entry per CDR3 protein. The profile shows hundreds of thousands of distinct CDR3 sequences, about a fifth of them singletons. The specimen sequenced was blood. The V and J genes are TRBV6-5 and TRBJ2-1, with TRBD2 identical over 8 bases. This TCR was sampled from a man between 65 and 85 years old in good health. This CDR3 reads CASTRGAKNEQFF. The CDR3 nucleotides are TGTGCCAGCACGCGGGGGGCGAAAAATGAGCAGTTCTTC.